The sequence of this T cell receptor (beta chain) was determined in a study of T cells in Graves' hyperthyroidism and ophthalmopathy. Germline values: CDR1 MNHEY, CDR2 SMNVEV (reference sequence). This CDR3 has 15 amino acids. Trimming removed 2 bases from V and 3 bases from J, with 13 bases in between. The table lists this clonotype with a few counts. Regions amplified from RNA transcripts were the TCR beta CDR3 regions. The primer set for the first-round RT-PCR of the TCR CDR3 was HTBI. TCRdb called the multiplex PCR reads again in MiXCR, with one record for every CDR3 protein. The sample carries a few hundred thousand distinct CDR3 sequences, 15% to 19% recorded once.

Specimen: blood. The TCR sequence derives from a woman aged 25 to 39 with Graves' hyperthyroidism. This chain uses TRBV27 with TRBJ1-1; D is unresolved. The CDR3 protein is CASSLVAARDTEAFF. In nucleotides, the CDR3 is TGTGCCAGCAGTTTAGTCGCCGCGAGGGACACTGAAGCTTTCTTT.